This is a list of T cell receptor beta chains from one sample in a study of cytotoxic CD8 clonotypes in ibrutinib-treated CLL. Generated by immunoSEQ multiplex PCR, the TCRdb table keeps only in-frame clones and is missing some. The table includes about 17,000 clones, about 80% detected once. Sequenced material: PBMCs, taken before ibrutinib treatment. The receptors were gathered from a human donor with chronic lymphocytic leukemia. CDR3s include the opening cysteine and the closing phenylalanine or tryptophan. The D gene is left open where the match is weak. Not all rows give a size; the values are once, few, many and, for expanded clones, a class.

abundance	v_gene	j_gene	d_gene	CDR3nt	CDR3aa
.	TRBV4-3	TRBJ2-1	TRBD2	TGCGCCAGCAGCCAAGACAGGGAGGGTGAGCAGTTCTTC	CASSQDREGEQFF
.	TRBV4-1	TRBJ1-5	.	TGCGCCAGCAGCCAAGAGTGGGTGGGAGGCAATCAGCCCCAGCATTTT	CASSQEWVGGNQPQHF
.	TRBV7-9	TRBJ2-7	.	TGTGCCAGCAGCTTAGCGTCGGGGTCCCACGAGCAGTACTTC	CASSLASGSHEQYF
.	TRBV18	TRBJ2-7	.	TGTGCCAGCTCACCATTGGGCTCCTACGAGCAGTACTTC	CASSPLGSYEQYF
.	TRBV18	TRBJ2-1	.	TGTGCCAGCTCACCACCAGGACCGAGGAATGAGCAGTTCTTC	CASSPPGPRNEQFF
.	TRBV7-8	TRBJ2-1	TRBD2	TGTGCCAGCAGCGTGGGACTAGCGGGAGCTTATGAGCAGTTCTTC	CASSVGLAGAYEQFF
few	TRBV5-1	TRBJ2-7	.	TGCGCCAGCAGGGGGGCCGACTTGTACTTC	CASRGADLYF
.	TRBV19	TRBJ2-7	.	TGTGCCAGTAGTGACCACTCGACGGGCTCCTACGAGCAGTACTTC	CASSDHSTGSYEQYF
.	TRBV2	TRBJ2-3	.	TGTGCCAGCGAAAAACTCAAAACTACCACAGATACGCAGTATTTT	CASEKLKTTTDTQYF
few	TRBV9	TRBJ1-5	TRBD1	TGTGCCAGCAGCACAGCGGCAGGACAGGGGCAGCCCCAGCATTTT	CASSTAAGQGQPQHF
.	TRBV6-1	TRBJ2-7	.	TGTGCCAGCAGTGAAAGCAGGGCCCCCTACGAGCAGTACTTC	CASSESRAPYEQYF
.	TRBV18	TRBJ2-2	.	TGTGCCAGCTCACCACTGGGACAGAACACCGGGGAGCTGTTTTTT	CASSPLGQNTGELFF
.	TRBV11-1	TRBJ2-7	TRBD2	TGTGCCAGCAGCTCCGGGACTAGGAGTTACGAGCAGTACTTC	CASSSGTRSYEQYF
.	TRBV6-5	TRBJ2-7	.	TGTGCCAGCAGTAACACCCCCATCCACTACGAGCAGTACTTC	CASSNTPIHYEQYF
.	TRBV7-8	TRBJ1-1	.	TGTGCCAGCAGCTTAGCGCGTACAGGGTGGATTAGCACTGAAGCTTTCTTT	CASSLARTGWISTEAFF
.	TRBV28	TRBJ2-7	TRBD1	TGTGCCAGCAGCCCCGGGGACAGAGGCTACGAGCAGTACTTC	CASSPGDRGYEQYF
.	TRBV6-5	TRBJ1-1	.	TGTGCCAGCAGTCCCGGCACTGAAGCTTTCTTT	CASSPGTEAFF
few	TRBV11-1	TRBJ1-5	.	TGTGCCAGCAGCTTAGCACCGGAGAAGCCCCAGCATTTT	CASSLAPEKPQHF
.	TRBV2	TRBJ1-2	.	TGTGCCAGCAGTGAACCTGGGGATAACACGTATGGCTACACCTTC	CASSEPGDNTYGYTF
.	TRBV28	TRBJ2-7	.	TGTGCCAGCAGGGTCCCCGGGAGTGGGTACGAGCAGTACTTC	CASRVPGSGYEQYF
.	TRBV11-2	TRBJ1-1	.	TGTGCCAGCAGCTCACTCCGAGGTCCAGTCAACACTGAAGCTTTCTTT	CASSSLRGPVNTEAFF
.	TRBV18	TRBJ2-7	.	TGTGCCAGCTCCCGGGGTGCTCAGGCCTCCTACGAGCAGTACTTC	CASSRGAQASYEQYF
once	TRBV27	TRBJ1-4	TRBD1	TGTGCCAGCAGTTCCACAACGACAGGGAAGGGAGAAAAACTGTTTTTT	CASSSTTTGKGEKLFF
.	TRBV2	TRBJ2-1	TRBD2	TGTGCCAGCAGTGGACAGGGACTAGCGGCCAATGAGCAGTTCTTC	CASSGQGLAANEQFF
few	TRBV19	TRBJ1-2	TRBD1	TGTGCCAGTAAAATAGGGACAGACTATGGCTACACCTTC	CASKIGTDYGYTF
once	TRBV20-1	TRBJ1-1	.	TGCAGTGTTGGGAAGGACACTGAAGCTTTCTTT	CSVGKDTEAFF
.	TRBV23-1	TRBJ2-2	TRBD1	TGCGCCAGCAGTCGGGGGACAGGGCCGCCCGGGGAGCTGTTTTTT	CASSRGTGPPGELFF
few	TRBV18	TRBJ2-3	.	TGTGCCAGCTCACCGCTAGCGAGCACAGATACGCAGTATTTT	CASSPLASTDTQYF
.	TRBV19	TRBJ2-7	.	TGTGCCAGTAGCTTACGGGGTGCCTACGAGCAGTACTTC	CASSLRGAYEQYF